The entry below gives a single TCR beta chain sequence along with its context. The V gene's germline CDR1 is LNHDA and CDR2 SQIVND (reference sequence). This CDR3 has 19 amino acids. V was trimmed by 7 bases and J by 0 bases, leaving 25 bases between them. Using immunoSEQ multiplex PCR, the repertoire was profiled, and TCRdb retains in-frame clones only, with some absent. This sample yields fewer than 500,000 clones, of which 85% to 90% are seen a single time; 0.7% to 1% belongs to the top ten. During active infection, Seattle patients enrolled and were then monitored through disease. The sample belongs to a study of blood T cell repertoires in COVID-19. As for the study in general: Researchers got acute and convalescent COVID-19 samples from the United States, Italy and Spain.

The chain carries TRBV19 and TRBJ1-3, with a possible D match to TRBD1 (6 bases). The sample consisted of peripheral blood. This receptor was identified in a man in his late teens or twenties with COVID-19, enrolled during active disease. Here the CDR3 DNA reads TGTGCCAGTAAGGCCGTTGGGGGGGGCTTCTCCCCCTCTGGAAACACCATATATTTT. The encoded protein is CASKAVGGGFSPSGNTIYF.